The clone carrying this TCR beta chain has more than one count but fewer than ten. Its antigen is as yet unknown. The data were obtained in a study of beta chain features in type 1 diabetes. Whole-study results and caveats: Shortening that was moderate but significant affected the TCRB CDR3s of Type 1 diabetes patients in all four CD4+ subsets. Overrepresentation of cells with high TCR expression could result from cDNA sequencing.

The entirety of the isolated RNA underwent reverse transcription, so expressed TCRB transcripts were sequenced. Assay: immunoSEQ multiplex PCR; the TCRdb copy retains only in-frame clones and omits some. The sample contains around 160,000 clones, around 9% of which appear only once. V lost 5 bases and J lost 4; bases outside the gene matches: 6. Germline V gene data show CDR1 as KGHSH and CDR2 as LQKENI. There are 14 residues in the CDR3. This receptor was taken from a woman younger than 45 with type 1 diabetes. The V call is TRBV18, the J call TRBJ2-5; 8 positions agree with TRBD1. The sample comprised central memory CD4+ T cells from blood. CDR3 residues: CASSSTGVGETQYF. The CDR3 region has the DNA TGTGCCAGCTCATCGACAGGGGTTGGAGAGACCCAGTACTTC.